This TCR beta chain was sequenced during a study of OX40 agonist ivuxolimab in advanced cancers. At the level of the study: Three patients, one with hepatocellular carcinoma and two with cutaneous melanoma, responded partially.

With baseline, cycle 4 day 1, and cycle 7 day 1 as timepoints, blood was sampled. The repertoire was sequenced with immunoSEQ multiplex PCR; TCRdb's copy has only in-frame clones and lacks some. This sample carries 84,000 or so clones, approximately 90% of them seen once, and the ten largest clones take approximately 0.41%. The TCR was taken from an adult with an advanced solid tumor such as melanoma, head and neck, liver or kidney cancer. The sequences come from CD4+ or CD8+ T cells sorted from blood, collected in a trial of the OX40 agonist ivuxolimab.

The chain's CDR3 is CASTPSGAAQGEQYF. CDR3 DNA: TGTGCCAGCACTCCATCCGGGGCAGCCCAAGGCGAGCAGTACTTC. The chain recombines TRBV28 with TRBJ2-7; tentatively, D is TRBD1 or TRBD2 (5 bases each). This CDR3 has 15 residues. Deletions cut 7 bases from V and 6 bases from J, with 22 bases between. Germline lookup yields CDR1 MDHEN and CDR2 SYDVKM.